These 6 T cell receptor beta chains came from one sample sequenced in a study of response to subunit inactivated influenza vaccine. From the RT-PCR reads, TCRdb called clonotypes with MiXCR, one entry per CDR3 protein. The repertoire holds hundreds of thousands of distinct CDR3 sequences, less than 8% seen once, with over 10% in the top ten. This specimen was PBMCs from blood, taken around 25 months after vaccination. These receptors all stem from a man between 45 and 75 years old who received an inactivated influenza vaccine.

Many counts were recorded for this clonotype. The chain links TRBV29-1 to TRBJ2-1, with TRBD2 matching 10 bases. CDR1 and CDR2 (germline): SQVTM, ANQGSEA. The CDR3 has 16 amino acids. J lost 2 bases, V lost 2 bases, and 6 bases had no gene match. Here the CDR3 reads CSVEPGLAETYNEQFF. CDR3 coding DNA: TGCAGCGTTGAACCCGGACTAGCGGAAACCTACAATGAGCAGTTCTTC.

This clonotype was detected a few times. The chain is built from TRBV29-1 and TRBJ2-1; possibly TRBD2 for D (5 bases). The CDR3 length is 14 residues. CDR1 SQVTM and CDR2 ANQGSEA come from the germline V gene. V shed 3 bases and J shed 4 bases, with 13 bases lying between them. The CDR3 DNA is TGCAGCGTTGATGGGAGTCCCCCTTACAATGAGCAGTTCTTC. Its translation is CSVDGSPPYNEQFF.

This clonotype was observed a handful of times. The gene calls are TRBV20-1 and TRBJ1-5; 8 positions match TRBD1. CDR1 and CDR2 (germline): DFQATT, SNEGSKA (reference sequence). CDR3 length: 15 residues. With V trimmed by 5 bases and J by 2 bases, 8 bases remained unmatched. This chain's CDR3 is CSAADRGTGNQPQHF. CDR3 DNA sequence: TGCAGTGCTGCAGACAGGGGTACAGGCAATCAGCCCCAGCATTTT.

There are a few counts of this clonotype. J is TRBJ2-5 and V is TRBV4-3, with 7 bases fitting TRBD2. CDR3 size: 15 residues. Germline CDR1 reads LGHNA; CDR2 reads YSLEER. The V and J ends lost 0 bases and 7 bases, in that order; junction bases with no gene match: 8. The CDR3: CASSQDRLPGGTQYF. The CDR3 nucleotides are TGCGCCAGCAGCCAAGACCGACTCCCGGGGGGGACCCAGTACTTC.

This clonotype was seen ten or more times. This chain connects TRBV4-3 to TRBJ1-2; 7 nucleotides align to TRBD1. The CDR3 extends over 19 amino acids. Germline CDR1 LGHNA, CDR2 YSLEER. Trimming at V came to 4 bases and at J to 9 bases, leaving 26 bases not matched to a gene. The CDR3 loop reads CASSRKMEPGQVNDKSYTF. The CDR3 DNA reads TGCGCCAGCAGCCGGAAGATGGAGCCCGGACAGGTGAATGATAAAAGCTACACCTTC.

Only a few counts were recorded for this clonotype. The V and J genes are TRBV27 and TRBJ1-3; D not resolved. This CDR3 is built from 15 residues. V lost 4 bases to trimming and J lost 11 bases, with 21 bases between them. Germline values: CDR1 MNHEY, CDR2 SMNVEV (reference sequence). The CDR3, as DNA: TGTGCCAGCAGTTCCCCCAGAGATCCCACGAGGGCCATATATTTT. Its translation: CASSSPRDPTRAIYF.